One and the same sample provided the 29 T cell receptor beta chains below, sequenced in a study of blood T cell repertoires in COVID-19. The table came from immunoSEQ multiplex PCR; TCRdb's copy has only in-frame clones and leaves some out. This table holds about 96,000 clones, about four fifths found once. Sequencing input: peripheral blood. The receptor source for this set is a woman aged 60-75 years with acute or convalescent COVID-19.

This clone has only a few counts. The chain's CDR3 is CASSFTGGGEKLFF. As DNA, the CDR3 is TGCGCCAGCAGTTTTACAGGGGGCGGTGAAAAACTGTTTTTT. The chain joins TRBV5-1 to TRBJ1-4; 9 bases line up with TRBD1. The trim removed 5 bases at V and 7 bases at J, leaving 6 bases unmatched. This CDR3 is 14 amino acids long. CDR1 is SGHRS, CDR2 YFSETQ, per germline.

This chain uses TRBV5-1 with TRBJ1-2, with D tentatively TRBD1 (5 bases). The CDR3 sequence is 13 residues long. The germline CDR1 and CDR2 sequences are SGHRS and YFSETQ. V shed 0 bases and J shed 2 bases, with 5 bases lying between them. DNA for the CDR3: TGCGCCAGCAGCTTGGGACAGAACTATGGCTACACCTTC. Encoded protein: CASSLGQNYGYTF.

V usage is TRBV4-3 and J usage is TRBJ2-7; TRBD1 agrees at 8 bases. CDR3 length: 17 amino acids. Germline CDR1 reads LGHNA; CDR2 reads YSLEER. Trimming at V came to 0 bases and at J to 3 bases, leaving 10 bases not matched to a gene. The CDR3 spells CASSQDQWTGYNYEQYF. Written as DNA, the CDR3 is TGCGCCAGCAGCCAAGATCAGTGGACAGGGTACAACTACGAGCAGTACTTC.

CDR3 protein: CASSLGVLVQPQHF. The DNA for the CDR3 is TGTGCCAGCAGCTTAGGGGTGTTGGTTCAGCCCCAGCATTTT. The chain couples TRBV6-2 or TRBV6-3 to TRBJ1-5, with D tentatively TRBD1 (5 bases). The CDR3 length is 14 residues. Germline loops: CDR1 MNHEY, CDR2 SVGEGT. Trimming pared 6 bases from V and 6 bases from J, leaving 15 bases between.

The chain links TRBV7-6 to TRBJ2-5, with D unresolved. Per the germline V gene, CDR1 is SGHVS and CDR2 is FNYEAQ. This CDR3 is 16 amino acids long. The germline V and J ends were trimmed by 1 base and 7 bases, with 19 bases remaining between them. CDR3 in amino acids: CASSLETARNVWTQYF. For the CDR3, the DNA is TGTGCCAGCAGCTTAGAGACTGCACGAAACGTTTGGACCCAGTACTTC.

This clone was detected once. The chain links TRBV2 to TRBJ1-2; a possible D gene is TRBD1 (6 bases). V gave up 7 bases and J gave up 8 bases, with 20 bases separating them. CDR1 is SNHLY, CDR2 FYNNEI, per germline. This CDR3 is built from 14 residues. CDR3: CASTPAGQGRGYTF. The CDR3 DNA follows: TGTGCCAGCACCCCCGCAGGGCAGGGGCGCGGCTACACCTTC.

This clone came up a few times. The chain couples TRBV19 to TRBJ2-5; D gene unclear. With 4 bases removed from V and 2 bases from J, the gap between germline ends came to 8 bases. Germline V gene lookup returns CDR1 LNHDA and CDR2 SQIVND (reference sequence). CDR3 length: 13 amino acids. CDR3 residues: CASSNTDQETQYF. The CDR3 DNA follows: TGTGCCAGTAGTAACACAGATCAAGAGACCCAGTACTTC.

CDR3 in amino acids: CASTRDIGNSDQPQHF. In nucleotides, the CDR3 is TGTGCCAGCACCCGGGACATAGGCAACTCGGATCAGCCCCAGCATTTT. The chain has TRBV3-1 (or the pseudogene TRBV3-2) and TRBJ1-5; D is possibly TRBD1 (6 bases). The germline CDR1 and CDR2 sequences are LGHDT and YNNKEL (reference sequence). The CDR3 length is 16 residues. V was trimmed by 7 bases and J by 5 bases, leaving 21 bases between them.

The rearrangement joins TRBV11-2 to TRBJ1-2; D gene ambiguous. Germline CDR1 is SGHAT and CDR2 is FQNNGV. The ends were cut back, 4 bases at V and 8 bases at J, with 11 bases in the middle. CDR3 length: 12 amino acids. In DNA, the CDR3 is TGTGCCAGCAGCTCGTTTATGCAGGGCTACACCTTC. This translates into CASSSFMQGYTF.

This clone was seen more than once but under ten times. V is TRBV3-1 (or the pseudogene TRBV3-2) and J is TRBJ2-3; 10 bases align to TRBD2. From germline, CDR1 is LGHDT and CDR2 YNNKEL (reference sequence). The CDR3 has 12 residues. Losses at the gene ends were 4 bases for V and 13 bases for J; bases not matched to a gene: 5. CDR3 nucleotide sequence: TGTGCCAGCAGCCGAGCGGGGGGGCCTGAGTATTTT. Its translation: CASSRAGGPEYF.

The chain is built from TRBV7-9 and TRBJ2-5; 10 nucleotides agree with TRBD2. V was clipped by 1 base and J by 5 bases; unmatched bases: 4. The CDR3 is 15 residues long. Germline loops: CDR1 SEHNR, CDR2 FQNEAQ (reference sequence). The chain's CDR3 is CASSLELAGLETQYF. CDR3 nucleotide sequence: TGTGCCAGCAGCTTAGAACTAGCGGGGCTCGAGACCCAGTACTTC.

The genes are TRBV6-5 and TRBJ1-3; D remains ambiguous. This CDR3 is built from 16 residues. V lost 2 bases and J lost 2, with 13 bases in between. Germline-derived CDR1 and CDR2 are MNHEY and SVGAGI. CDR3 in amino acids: CASSYAPGHTGNTIYF. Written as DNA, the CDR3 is TGTGCCAGCAGTTACGCCCCAGGTCATACTGGAAACACCATATATTTT.

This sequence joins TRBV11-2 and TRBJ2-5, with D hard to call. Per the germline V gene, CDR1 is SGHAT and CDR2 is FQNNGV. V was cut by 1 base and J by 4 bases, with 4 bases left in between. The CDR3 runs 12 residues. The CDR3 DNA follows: TGTGCCAGCAGCTTAGTTCGAGAGACCCAGTACTTC. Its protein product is CASSLVRETQYF.

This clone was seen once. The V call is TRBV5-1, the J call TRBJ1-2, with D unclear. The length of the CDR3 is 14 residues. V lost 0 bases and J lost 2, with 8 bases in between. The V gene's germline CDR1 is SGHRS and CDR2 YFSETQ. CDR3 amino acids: CASSLGGRNYGYTF. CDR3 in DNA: TGCGCCAGCAGCTTGGGAGGAAGGAACTATGGCTACACCTTC.

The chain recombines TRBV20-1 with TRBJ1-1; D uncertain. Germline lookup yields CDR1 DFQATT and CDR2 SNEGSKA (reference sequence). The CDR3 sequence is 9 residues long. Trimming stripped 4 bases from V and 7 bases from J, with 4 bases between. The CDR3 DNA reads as TGCAGTGCTACTCGTGAAGCTTTCTTT. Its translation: CSATREAFF.

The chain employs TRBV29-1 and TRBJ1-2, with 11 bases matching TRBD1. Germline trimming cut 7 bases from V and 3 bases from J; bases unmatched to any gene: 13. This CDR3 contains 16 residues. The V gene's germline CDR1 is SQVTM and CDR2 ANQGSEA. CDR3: CSATLGRDRGDYGYTF. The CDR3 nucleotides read TGCAGCGCCACCCTGGGCCGGGACAGGGGGGACTATGGCTACACCTTC.

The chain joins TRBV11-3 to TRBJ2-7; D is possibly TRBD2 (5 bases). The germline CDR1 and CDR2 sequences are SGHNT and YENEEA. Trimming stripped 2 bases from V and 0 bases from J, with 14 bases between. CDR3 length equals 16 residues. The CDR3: CASSLKRVRSSYEQYF. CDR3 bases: TGTGCCAGCAGCTTAAAGAGGGTGCGGAGCTCCTACGAGCAGTACTTC.

The DNA of the CDR3 is TGTGCCAGCAGTTACCAGCCCGGACTAGCGGTCGAGACCCAGTACTTC. Encoded protein: CASSYQPGLAVETQYF. The V and J genes are TRBV6-5 and TRBJ2-5, with 10 bases fitting TRBD2. After removal of 2 bases from V and 5 bases from J, the junction contained 8 bases not matched to a gene. The CDR3 sequence is 16 residues long. Germline V gene sequence: CDR1 MNHEY, CDR2 SVGAGI.

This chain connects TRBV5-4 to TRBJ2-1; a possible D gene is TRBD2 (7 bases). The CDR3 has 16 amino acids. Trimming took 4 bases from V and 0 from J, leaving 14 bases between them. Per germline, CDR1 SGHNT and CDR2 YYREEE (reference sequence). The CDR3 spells CASSRGAKSSYNEQFF. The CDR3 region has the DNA TGTGCCAGCAGCCGGGGGGCCAAGAGCTCCTACAATGAGCAGTTCTTC.

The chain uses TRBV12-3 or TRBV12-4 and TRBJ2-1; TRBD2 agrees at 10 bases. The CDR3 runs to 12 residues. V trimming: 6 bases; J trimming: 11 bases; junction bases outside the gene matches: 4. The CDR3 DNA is TGTGCCAGCAGCTCTAGCGGGGGCAAGCAGTTCTTC. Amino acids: CASSSSGGKQFF.

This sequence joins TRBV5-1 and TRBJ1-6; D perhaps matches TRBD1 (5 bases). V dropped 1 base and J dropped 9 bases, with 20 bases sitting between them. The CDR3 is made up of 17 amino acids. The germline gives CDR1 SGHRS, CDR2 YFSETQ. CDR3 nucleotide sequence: TGCGCCAGCAGCTTGTTGGCAGGGAATAGGGAAGGTTCACCCCTCCACTTT. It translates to CASSLLAGNREGSPLHF.

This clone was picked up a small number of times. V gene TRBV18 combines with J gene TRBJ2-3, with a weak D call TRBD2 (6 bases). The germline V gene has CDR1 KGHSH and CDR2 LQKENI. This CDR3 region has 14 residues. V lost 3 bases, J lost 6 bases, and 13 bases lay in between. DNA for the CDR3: TGTGCCAGCTCACCCAGGGAGGCGTCGGATACGCAGTATTTT. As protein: CASSPREASDTQYF.

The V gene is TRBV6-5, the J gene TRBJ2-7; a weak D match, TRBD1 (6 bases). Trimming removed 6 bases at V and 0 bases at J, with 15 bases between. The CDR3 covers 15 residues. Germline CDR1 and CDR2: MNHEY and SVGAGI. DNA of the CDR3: TGTGCCAGCAGAGAGTACAGGGTCAGCTCCTACGAGCAGTACTTC. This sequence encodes CASREYRVSSYEQYF.

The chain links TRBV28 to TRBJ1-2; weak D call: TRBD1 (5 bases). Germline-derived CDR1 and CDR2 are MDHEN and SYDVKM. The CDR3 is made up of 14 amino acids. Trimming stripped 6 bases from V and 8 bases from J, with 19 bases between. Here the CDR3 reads CASRPETGGGGYTF. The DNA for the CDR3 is TGTGCCAGCAGACCAGAGACTGGCGGGGGAGGCTACACCTTC.

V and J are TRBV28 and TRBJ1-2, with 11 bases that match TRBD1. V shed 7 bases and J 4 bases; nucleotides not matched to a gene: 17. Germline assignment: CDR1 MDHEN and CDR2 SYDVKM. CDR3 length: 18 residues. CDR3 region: CASIADRGQILAIYGYTF. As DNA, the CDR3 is TGTGCCAGCATTGCGGACAGGGGGCAGATATTAGCAATCTATGGCTACACCTTC.

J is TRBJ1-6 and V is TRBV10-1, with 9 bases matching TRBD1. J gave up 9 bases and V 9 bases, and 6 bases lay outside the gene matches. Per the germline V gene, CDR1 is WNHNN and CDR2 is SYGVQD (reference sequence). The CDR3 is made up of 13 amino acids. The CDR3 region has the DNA TGCGCCAGGGGGACAGGGTTAGGTTCACCCCTCCACTTT. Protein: CARGTGLGSPLHF.

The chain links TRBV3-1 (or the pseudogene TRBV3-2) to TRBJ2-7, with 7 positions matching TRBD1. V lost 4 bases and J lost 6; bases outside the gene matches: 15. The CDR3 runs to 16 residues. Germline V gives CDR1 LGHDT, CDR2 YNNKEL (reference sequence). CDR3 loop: CASSRQGSTGSGEQYF. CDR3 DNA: TGTGCCAGCAGCCGTCAAGGGTCGACAGGGTCGGGCGAGCAGTACTTC.

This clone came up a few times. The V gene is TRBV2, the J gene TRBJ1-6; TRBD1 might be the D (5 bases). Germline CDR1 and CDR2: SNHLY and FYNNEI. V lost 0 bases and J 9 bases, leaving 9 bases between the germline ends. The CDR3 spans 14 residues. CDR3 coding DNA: TGTGCCAGCAGTGAAGCCAGGGTTGGTTCACCCCTCCACTTT. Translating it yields CASSEARVGSPLHF. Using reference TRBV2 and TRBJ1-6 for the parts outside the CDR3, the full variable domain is EPEVTQTPSHQVTQMGQEVILRCVPISNHLYFYWYRQILGQKVEFLVSFYNNEISEKSEIFDDQFSVERPDGSNFTLKIRSTKLEDSAMYFCASSEARVGSPLHFGNGTRLTVT.

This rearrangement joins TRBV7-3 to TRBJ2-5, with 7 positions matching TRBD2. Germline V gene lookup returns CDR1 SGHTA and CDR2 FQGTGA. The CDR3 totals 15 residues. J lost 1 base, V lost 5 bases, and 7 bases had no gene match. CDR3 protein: CASSPSSGPQETQYF. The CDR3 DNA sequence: TGTGCCAGCAGCCCAAGTAGCGGGCCCCAAGAGACCCAGTACTTC.